This entry describes one TCR beta chain. Its target is not known. This entry comes from a study of T cell clonotyping in hematopoietic cell transplantation. Study background: Cytoreduction preceded collection of pretransplant recipient samples. Study outcomes and limitations: At the given depth, recipient repertoires were over 97% de novo clonotypes. Higher Inverse Simpson Index values in graft donor and pretransplant recipient predicted broader posttransplant TCR diversity.

Germline loops: CDR1 SGHRS, CDR2 YFSETQ. Trimming removed 0 bases at V and 5 bases at J, with 12 bases between. There are 14 residues in the CDR3. Noted time point: recipient sample about 28 days before transplant, after cytoreduction. Measured with immunoSEQ multiplex PCR; TCRdb has only the in-frame clones, and not every one. The sample carries about 45,000 clones, approximately 78% recorded once. This chain uses TRBV5-1 with TRBJ2-7, with D possibly TRBD2 on 5 matching bases. This sequence was found in a man in his sixties with myelodysplastic syndrome. Some clones in this sample may be carry-over from other donors' samples. The source was peripheral blood mononuclear cells, collected before stem cell transplant. CDR3 nucleotides: TGCGCCAGCAGCTTGGCTCAGGAGGCCCACGAGCAGTACTTC. This codes for CASSLAQEAHEQYF. Filled out from reference TRBV5-1 and TRBJ2-7, the complete variable domain reads KAGVTQTPRYLIKTRGQQVTLSCSPISGHRSVSWYQQTPGQGLQFLFEYFSETQRNKGNFPGRFSGRQFSNSRSEMNVSTLELGDSALYLCASSLAQEAHEQYFGPGTRLTVT.